One sample yielded the 14 T cell receptor beta chains listed below, sequenced in a study of Graves' ophthalmopathy and Graves' hyperthyroidism. Using RNA transcripts, the TCR beta CDR3 regions were amplified. First-round RT-PCR used HTBI primers; second-round multiplex PCR followed. TCRdb itself ran the multiplex PCR reads through MiXCR, one entry per CDR3 protein. This sample has hundreds of thousands of distinct CDR3 sequences, with over 40% found just once. Sequences were obtained from peripheral blood. Receptors originate from an adult man with Graves' ophthalmopathy.

The genes are TRBV20-1 and TRBJ1-4, with TRBD1 matching over 7 bases. Germline assignment: CDR1 DFQATT and CDR2 SNEGSKA (reference sequence). The CDR3 contains 16 residues. Trimming took 0 bases from V and 8 from J; bases not matched to a gene: 12. This CDR3 is CSARDPGGGVNEKLFF. The CDR3 DNA sequence: TGCAGTGCTAGAGATCCAGGAGGGGGCGTAAACGAAAAACTGTTTTTT.

The chain carries TRBV20-1 and TRBJ2-7; D remains unclear. Germline CDR1 DFQATT, CDR2 SNEGSKA (reference sequence). This CDR3 is built from 16 residues. Trimming cost V 0 bases and J 0 bases, with 15 bases left between them. Here the CDR3 DNA reads TGCAGTGCTAGAGATTGGAACAGTCCATTCTCCTACGAGCAGTACTTC. It codes for CSARDWNSPFSYEQYF.

This clonotype came up many times. The chain recombines TRBV7-9 with TRBJ1-2; D ambiguous. Germline lookup yields CDR1 SEHNR and CDR2 FQNEAQ (reference sequence). Trimming took off 5 bases at V and 2 bases at J, with 9 bases between the two ends. This CDR3 region has 13 residues. The CDR3: CASSGDGNYGYTF. CDR3 bases: TGTGCCAGCAGCGGCGACGGAAACTATGGCTACACCTTC.

This clonotype was counted at least ten times. This chain joins TRBV7-9 and TRBJ1-1; D may be TRBD1 (6 bases). This CDR3 comprises 15 residues. Germline V gives CDR1 SEHNR, CDR2 FQNEAQ (reference sequence). Between the trimmed V and J ends, which lost 5 bases and 6 bases, there was a span of 19 bases. The CDR3 loop is CASSLQQGALAEAFF. CDR3 bases: TGTGCCAGCAGCCTGCAACAGGGCGCCCTCGCTGAAGCTTTCTTT.

This clonotype has a handful of counts. V usage is TRBV7-9 and J usage is TRBJ2-6; D is uncertain. V was cut by 3 bases and J by 4 bases, with 7 bases left in between. The CDR3 covers 14 residues. Germline lookup yields CDR1 SEHNR and CDR2 FQNEAQ (reference sequence). CDR3 bases: TGTGCCAGCAGCTTGGGTGGCGGGGCCAACGTCCTGACTTTC. It specifies CASSLGGGANVLTF.

This clonotype was detected many times. This chain connects TRBV20-1 to TRBJ1-2; no clear D. The CDR3 extends over 13 amino acids. Germline V gene sequence: CDR1 DFQATT, CDR2 SNEGSKA (reference sequence). V lost 5 bases to trimming and J lost 2 bases, with 12 bases between them. Here the CDR3 reads CSALSSTNYGYTF. The CDR3 DNA sequence: TGCAGTGCTCTTAGCTCTACCAACTATGGCTACACCTTC.

This clonotype was picked up one time. This chain joins TRBV25-1 and TRBJ2-2, with TRBD1 matching over 7 bases. CDR1 and CDR2 (germline): MGHDK, SYGVNS. Trimming removed 8 bases from V and 4 bases from J; junction bases left unmatched: 7. CDR3 length: 14 amino acids. The CDR3 loop is CASRVQGPTGELFF. CDR3 bases: TGTGCCAGCCGGGTACAGGGGCCCACCGGGGAGCTGTTTTTT.

This clonotype was recorded many times. The chain uses TRBV10-3 and TRBJ2-7, with a tentative D call TRBD2 (6 bases). Looked up from germline, CDR1 is ENHRY and CDR2 is SYGVKD. With 6 bases removed from V and 4 bases from J, the gap between germline ends came to 19 bases. The length of the CDR3 is 15 residues. CDR3 sequence: CAIRDTGTPLYEQYF. In DNA, the CDR3 is TGTGCCATCAGGGACACCGGGACTCCTCTTTACGAGCAGTACTTC.

The chain recombines TRBV7-3 with TRBJ1-4; weak D call: TRBD1 (6 bases). The CDR3 runs to 16 residues. Trimming cost V 2 bases and J 6 bases, with 16 bases left between them. The germline CDR1 and CDR2 sequences are SGHTA and FQGTGA. The CDR3 spells CASSLGSRGGDEKLFF. CDR3 sequence (DNA): TGTGCCAGCAGCTTAGGATCGCGGGGGGGCGATGAAAAACTGTTTTTT.

At least ten counts were recorded for this clonotype. The chain links TRBV19 to TRBJ1-1; no clear D. This CDR3 has 12 residues. The germline CDR1 and CDR2 sequences are LNHDA and SQIVND (reference sequence). CDR3 nucleotide sequence: TGTGCAACCTCCGGTGGTATGACTGAAGCTTTCTTT. Amino acids: CATSGGMTEAFF.

Note on this clonotype: A much larger clone lies one base from this, so it may be a read error. This sequence joins TRBV25-1 and TRBJ2-5, with D possibly being TRBD1 (6 bases). Germline V gene lookup returns CDR1 MGHDK and CDR2 SYGVNS. The CDR3 is 14 amino acids. The DNA for the CDR3 is TGTACCAGCAGCCAAGGGGACACTTCGGGGACCCAGTACTTC. Protein: CTSSQGDTSGTQYF.

The genes are TRBV30 and TRBJ1-1; D remains ambiguous. The CDR3 runs 10 residues. Trimming left V 6 bases short and J 4 bases short, with 6 bases between. Per germline, CDR1 GTSNPN and CDR2 SVGIG (reference sequence). The DNA for the CDR3 is TGTGCCTGTTGGACCACTGAAGCTTTCTTT. This gives the protein CACWTTEAFF.

The CDR3 here is CASSLALGWGVNTEAFF. The CDR3, as DNA: TGTGCCAGCAGCTTAGCTTTGGGGTGGGGCGTGAACACTGAAGCTTTCTTT. The chain recombines TRBV25-1 with TRBJ1-1, with D perhaps TRBD1 (5 bases). Germline V gives CDR1 MGHDK, CDR2 SYGVNS. The CDR3 covers 17 residues. Trimming removed 6 bases from V and 0 bases from J, with 20 bases in between.

This clonotype has at least ten counts. V gene TRBV2 combines with J gene TRBJ2-7; 8 nucleotides align to TRBD1. Germline V lookup: CDR1 SNHLY, CDR2 FYNNEI. This CDR3 comprises 13 residues. The CDR3 nucleotides are TGTGCGACGCAGGGACAGGTCCTCTACGAGCAGTACTTC. This translates into CATQGQVLYEQYF.